This TCR beta chain was captured in a study of shared clonotypes between healthy human individuals. This clone was counted only a few times. CD8 cells classed as naive were CD45RO-negative and positively selected for CCR7, excluding terminally differentiated effector memory CD45RA+ cells. V was cut by 0 bases and J by 2 bases, with 11 bases left in between. The CDR3 has 15 residues. CDR1 and CDR2 (germline): SGHRS, YFSETQ. Original methodology: From ImmunoSEQ came sequences covering only the junction and carrying no quality scores, so filtering differed. TCRdb's copy holds only in-frame clones and misses some; the assay was immunoSEQ multiplex PCR. That table furnishes V, J and clone size, whereas the DNA furnished D and trimming. This sample has 800,000 or so clones; just over 95% occur once, and the top ten carry approximately 0.2%.

The V gene is TRBV5-1, the J gene TRBJ2-5, with D possibly called TRBD1 or TRBD2 (5 bases each). This sequence was found in a man aged 25-40 years in good health. Sequencing was performed on naive CD8+ T cells sorted from blood. In nucleotides, the CDR3 is TGCGCCAGCAGCTTGGAGGGACGTCAACAAGAGACCCAGTACTTC. Amino acid sequence: CASSLEGRQQETQYF.